The next 30 T cell receptor beta chains were all read from a single sample in a study of CD8 T cells in Susac syndrome. RNA amounts of about 0.5 to 1 ug underwent reverse transcription with random hexamers. Each CDR3 protein is one row after TCRdb ran MiXCR on the immunoSEQ multiplex PCR reads. This sample has about 140,000 distinct CDR3 sequences, with 95% found just once. The sample comprised CD8+ T cells from PBMCs. The origin of the receptors is a human donor with Susac syndrome.

The DNA for the CDR3 is TGCAGCACCCAAAGTTGGGAGGGGACCCAAGACGACTATGGCTACACCTTC. It yields the protein CSTQSWEGTQDDYGYTF. This chain joins TRBV29-1 and TRBJ1-2; D may be TRBD1 (5 bases). This CDR3 is 17 amino acids long. Deletions cut 8 bases from V and 3 bases from J, with 28 bases between. Per the germline V gene, CDR1 is SQVTM and CDR2 is ANQGSEA.

The chain recombines TRBV4-1 with TRBJ1-1; D is uncertain. This CDR3 has 14 amino acids. CDR1 is MGHRA and CDR2 is YSYEKL in the germline V gene. V gave up 3 bases and J gave up 4 bases, with 12 bases separating them. CDR3 DNA: TGCGCCAGCAGCCAGGAGTCGGGGAGCACTGAAGCTTTCTTT. Protein sequence: CASSQESGSTEAFF.

CDR3 coding DNA: TGTGCCAGCAGCTGGGCCACAGGGGAACAGTTCTTC. It specifies CASSWATGEQFF. The rearrangement links TRBV5-4 to TRBJ2-1; 7 bases align to TRBD1. Losses at the gene ends were 3 bases for V and 13 bases for J; bases not matched to a gene: 7. CDR1 is SGHNT and CDR2 is YYREEE in the germline V gene (reference sequence). This CDR3 has 12 residues. The whole variable domain, remainder taken from reference TRBV5-4 and TRBJ2-1, is ETGVTQSPTHLIKTRGQQVTLRCSSQSGHNTVSWYQQALGQGPQFIFQYYREEENGRGNFPPRFSGLQFPNYSSELNVNALELDDSALYLCASSWATGEQFFGPGTRLTVL.

V usage is TRBV12-3 or TRBV12-4 and J usage is TRBJ1-1; D gene ambiguous. There are 14 residues in the CDR3. V was clipped by 5 bases and J by 6 bases, with 16 bases between them. CDR3 coding DNA: TGTGCCAGCAGTCCCACCTCCGCGGACGCTGAAGCTTTCTTT. Its translation is CASSPTSADAEAFF.

The J gene is TRBJ1-5, the V gene TRBV5-1, with D hard to call. Looked up from germline, CDR1 is SGHRS and CDR2 is YFSETQ. V shed 5 bases and J shed 8 bases, with 20 bases lying between them. The CDR3 contains 15 residues. CDR3 nucleotides: TGCGCCAGCAGACTTGGCGACACTGGGTACGAGCCCCAGCATTTT. The encoded protein is CASRLGDTGYEPQHF.

This chain connects TRBV29-1 to TRBJ1-1; no reliable D call. Germline values: CDR1 SQVTM, CDR2 ANQGSEA. V lost 3 bases to trimming and J lost 1 base, with 3 bases between them. The CDR3 is 11 residues long. CDR3 in DNA: TGCAGCGTTGATTGGAACACTGAAGCTTTCTTT. Its translation: CSVDWNTEAFF.

The genes are TRBV3-1 and TRBJ2-2, with 11 bases identical to TRBD2. CDR1 LGHDT and CDR2 YNNKEL come from the germline V gene (reference sequence). This CDR3 has 16 amino acids. V lost 3 bases, J lost 5 bases, and 5 bases stayed unmatched. CDR3 DNA: TGTGCCAGCAGCCACCTGCGACTAGCGGGGACCGGGGAGCTGTTTTTT. This translates into CASSHLRLAGTGELFF.

This clonotype was found a few times. The genes are TRBV29-1 and TRBJ2-3; possible D gene TRBD2, 6 bases. Germline CDR1 and CDR2: SQVTM and ANQGSEA. This CDR3 spans 16 amino acids. V shed 0 bases and J shed 4 bases, with 17 bases lying between them. CDR3 loop: CSVEDFSGPPADTQYF. The CDR3 nucleotides read TGCAGCGTTGAAGATTTTAGCGGCCCTCCGGCAGATACGCAGTATTTT.

Here the CDR3 DNA reads TGTGCCAGCAGCTCCATAGCGGGAGACCCCTACAATGAGCAGTTCTTC. This encodes CASSSIAGDPYNEQFF. This sequence joins TRBV7-2 and TRBJ2-1; 9 bases agree with TRBD2. J lost 2 bases, V lost 4 bases, and 6 bases had no gene match. Germline V gene lookup returns CDR1 SGHTA and CDR2 FQGNSA. This CDR3 contains 16 residues. The variable domain in full, completed from reference TRBV7-2 and TRBJ2-1, reads GAGVSQSPSNKVTEKGKDVELRCDPISGHTALYWYRQSLGQGLEFLIYFQGNSAPDKSGLPSDRFSAERTGGSVSTLTIQRTQQEDSAVYLCASSSIAGDPYNEQFFGPGTRLTVL.

The V and J genes are TRBV14 and TRBJ2-2; a weak D match, TRBD1 (6 bases). This CDR3 spans 17 amino acids. The germline V gene has CDR1 SGHDN and CDR2 FVKESK. Trimming pared 5 bases from V and 3 bases from J, leaving 19 bases between. CDR3 amino acids: CASSGGPGQYYTGELFF. As DNA, the CDR3 is TGTGCCAGCAGCGGAGGACCGGGACAATATTACACCGGGGAGCTGTTTTTT.

The V and J genes are TRBV5-1 and TRBJ2-7, with 13 bases fitting TRBD2. The V segment lost 4 bases and the J segment 1 base; nucleotides outside the gene matches: 5. Per germline, CDR1 SGHRS and CDR2 YFSETQ. CDR3 length: 16 amino acids. CDR3 sequence reads: CASSPWTSGSSYEQYF. CDR3 bases: TGCGCCAGCAGCCCCTGGACTAGCGGGAGTTCCTACGAGCAGTACTTC.

This rearrangement joins TRBV27 to TRBJ2-4; 9 bases are shared with TRBD2. This CDR3 has 16 residues. With V trimmed by 4 bases and J by 7 bases, 11 bases remained unmatched. Germline V gene sequence: CDR1 MNHEY, CDR2 SMNVEV (reference sequence). Here the CDR3 DNA reads TGTGCCAGCAGTTCCCTAGGGACTAGCAGTTGGAACATTCAGTACTTC. It specifies CASSSLGTSSWNIQYF.

V and J are TRBV29-1 and TRBJ2-7; D unresolved. The CDR3 sequence is 11 residues long. V was clipped by 7 bases and J by 5 bases, with 12 bases between them. CDR1 and CDR2 from the germline V gene are SQVTM and ANQGSEA. This CDR3 is CSAPYDDEQYF. The DNA for the CDR3 is TGCAGCGCCCCATATGACGACGAGCAGTACTTC.

This clonotype was observed a single time. This chain connects TRBV20-1 to TRBJ2-7; D unclear. This CDR3 is built from 12 residues. V was cut by 0 bases and J by 6 bases, with 9 bases left in between. Germline V gives CDR1 DFQATT, CDR2 SNEGSKA (reference sequence). CDR3 coding DNA: TGCAGTGCTAGAGATGGTTCCAGCGAGCAGTACTTC. Amino acid sequence: CSARDGSSEQYF.

This sequence joins TRBV9 and TRBJ1-1; unclear D gene. The germline V gene has CDR1 SGDLS and CDR2 YYNGEE. The CDR3 loop spans 12 amino acids. The V end lost 3 bases, the J end lost 5 bases, and 8 bases lay between the germline ends. Here the CDR3 reads CASSAGGTEAFF. The CDR3 nucleotides are TGTGCCAGCAGCGCCGGAGGGACTGAAGCTTTCTTT.

V gene TRBV15 combines with J gene TRBJ2-2; 9 bases agree with TRBD1. CDR1 is LNHNV, CDR2 YYDKDF, per germline (reference sequence). J was trimmed by 6 bases and V by 6 bases; bases with no gene match: 8. The CDR3 has 15 amino acids. The CDR3 region is CATRPSGTGSGELFF. In DNA form, the CDR3 reads TGTGCCACCAGACCGTCCGGGACAGGGTCCGGGGAGCTGTTTTTT.

This clonotype was observed once. The CDR3 bases are TGTGCCAGCAGTTACACCGGACAGGGGGCCTCCTATGGCTACACCTTC. This translates into CASSYTGQGASYGYTF. The V and J genes are TRBV6-5 and TRBJ1-2; 11 bases match TRBD1. V trimming: 2 bases; J trimming: 4 bases; junction bases outside the gene matches: 6. The CDR3 spans 16 residues. Per the germline V gene, CDR1 is MNHEY and CDR2 is SVGAGI.

The chain joins TRBV10-3 to TRBJ2-3; 12 nucleotides match TRBD2. Germline CDR1 is ENHRY and CDR2 is SYGVKD. Trimming took 10 bases from V and 4 from J; bases not matched to a gene: 3. The CDR3 is 13 residues long. The CDR3 DNA sequence: TGTGCCAGCGGACTAGCGGGACCAGATACGCAGTATTTT. It encodes CASGLAGPDTQYF.

The V call is TRBV13, the J call TRBJ2-7; D possibly corresponds to TRBD2 (5 bases). Germline lookup yields CDR1 PRHDT and CDR2 FYEKMQ (reference sequence). This CDR3 has 13 amino acids. V gave up 0 bases and J gave up 4 bases, with 7 bases separating them. Here the CDR3 DNA reads TGTGCCAGCAGCTTAGGGGAGCGGTACGAGCAGTACTTC. Its protein is CASSLGERYEQYF.

This clonotype was recorded only once. The gene calls are TRBV29-1 and TRBJ2-1; 8 bases agree with TRBD1. This CDR3 contains 13 residues. With 1 base clipped from V and 6 bases from J, the junction kept 2 bases outside the gene matches. Per the germline V gene, CDR1 is SQVTM and CDR2 is ANQGSEA. The CDR3 sequence: CSVEGQGSNEQFF. The CDR3 nucleotides read TGCAGCGTTGAAGGACAGGGGAGCAATGAGCAGTTCTTC.

This sequence joins TRBV12-3 or TRBV12-4 and TRBJ1-6; D possibly corresponds to TRBD1 (6 bases). The CDR3 totals 14 residues. V dropped 6 bases and J dropped 9 bases, with 15 bases sitting between them. CDR3 nucleotide sequence: TGTGCCAGCAGCGCAACAGGGTTCGGTTCACCCCTCCACTTT. It translates to CASSATGFGSPLHF.

This chain links TRBV27 with TRBJ2-7, with TRBD2 matching over 10 bases. This CDR3 is 16 amino acids long. The germline CDR1 and CDR2 sequences are MNHEY and SMNVEV (reference sequence). V lost 2 bases and J lost 4; bases outside the gene matches: 8. The CDR3 DNA reads as TGTGCCAGCAGTTTAATGCCTAGCGGGAGTACTTACGAGCAGTACTTC. Its protein product is CASSLMPSGSTYEQYF.

The chain carries TRBV12-5 and TRBJ1-5; 7 bases map to TRBD1. This CDR3 has 16 amino acids. With 4 bases clipped from V and 1 base from J, the junction kept 7 bases outside the gene matches. Germline CDR1 and CDR2: LGHNT and FRNRAP. The CDR3 spells CASGSRTGLSNQPQHF. The CDR3 bases are TGTGCTAGTGGTTCCCGGACAGGATTAAGCAATCAGCCCCAGCATTTT. The full variable domain, completed using reference TRBV12-5 and TRBJ1-5, is DARVTQTPRHKVTEMGQEVTMRCQPILGHNTVFWYRQTMMQGLELLAYFRNRAPLDDSGMPKDRFSAEMPDATLATLKIQPSEPRDSAVYFCASGSRTGLSNQPQHFGDGTRLSIL.

The J gene is TRBJ2-5, the V gene TRBV4-1, with 7 positions matching TRBD2. The CDR3 is made up of 15 amino acids. Per the germline V gene, CDR1 is MGHRA and CDR2 is YSYEKL. J gave up 4 bases and V 1 base, and 6 bases lay outside the gene matches. The CDR3 loop reads CASSQVAGDGETQYF. CDR3 coding DNA: TGCGCCAGCAGCCAAGTGGCGGGGGACGGAGAGACCCAGTACTTC.

The sample holds one count of this clonotype. The J gene is TRBJ1-2, the V gene TRBV29-1, with D maybe TRBD1 (5 bases). The V and J ends lost 7 bases and 3 bases respectively, with 12 bases between them. The CDR3 consists of 12 residues. The germline V gene encodes CDR1 SQVTM and CDR2 ANQGSEA. Here the CDR3 DNA reads TGCAGCGGGGAGGGACCCGACTATGGCTACACCTTC. Translated, it gives CSGEGPDYGYTF.

This clonotype has a single count. V is TRBV20-1 and J is TRBJ2-7, with 8 bases identical to TRBD2. The CDR3 is 13 residues long. V dropped 5 bases and J dropped 3; count of bases not matched to a gene: 6. CDR1 and CDR2 (germline): DFQATT, SNEGSKA (reference sequence). The CDR3 region is CSAGWSGSYEQYF. The CDR3 DNA reads TGCAGTGCTGGCTGGAGCGGGAGCTACGAGCAGTACTTC.

The genes are TRBV9 and TRBJ2-7; 7 bases map to TRBD2. The ends lost 3 bases at V and 2 bases at J; junction bases unmatched: 5. The CDR3 runs 14 residues. CDR1 SGDLS and CDR2 YYNGEE come from the germline V gene. Here the CDR3 DNA reads TGTGCCAGCAGCGCAGCAGCGGGACCCTACGAGCAGTACTTC. It yields the protein CASSAAAGPYEQYF. The complete variable domain, with remaining parts taken from reference TRBV9 and TRBJ2-7, reads DSGVTQTPKHLITATGQRVTLRCSPRSGDLSVYWYQQSLDQGLQFLIQYYNGEERAKGNILERFSAQQFPDLHSELNLSSLELGDSALYFCASSAAAGPYEQYFGPGTRLTVT.

The chain joins TRBV7-3 to TRBJ2-7; 11 bases agree with TRBD2. Germline-derived CDR1 and CDR2 are SGHTA and FQGTGA. V lost 5 bases and J lost 0; bases outside the gene matches: 3. The CDR3 covers 15 residues. This CDR3 reads CASSLAGGPSYEQYF. The CDR3 nucleotides read TGTGCCAGCAGCCTAGCGGGAGGCCCCTCCTACGAGCAGTACTTC.

This chain uses TRBV9 with TRBJ1-1, with D possibly being TRBD1 (6 bases). This CDR3 is built from 14 residues. Looked up from germline, CDR1 is SGDLS and CDR2 is YYNGEE. V lost 5 bases and J lost 7, with 18 bases in between. The CDR3 here is CASSPTHRVGEAFF. The CDR3 bases are TGTGCCAGCAGTCCGACCCACAGGGTCGGTGAAGCTTTCTTT.

The rearrangement links TRBV3-1 to TRBJ2-7; tentative D call: TRBD2 (6 bases). The length of the CDR3 is 16 residues. Germline V gene sequence: CDR1 LGHDT, CDR2 YNNKEL (reference sequence). The V end was cut by 1 base, the J end by 2 bases, with 15 bases between. The CDR3 region is CASSQGPGLIPYEQYF. CDR3 in DNA: TGTGCCAGCAGCCAAGGGCCGGGACTTATACCCTACGAGCAGTACTTC.